Presented here are 20 T cell receptor beta chains from one specimen sequenced in a study of CD4 and CD8 cells across lung adenocarcinoma regions. TCRdb re-called the PCR reads with MiXCR, one entry per CDR3 protein. The data show over 10,000 distinct CDR3 sequences, with roughly 60% seen just once and 36% held by the top ten. The sequenced material came from CD8+ T cells from the margin of a lung tumor. The receptor set was obtained from a female donor with lung adenocarcinoma. The CD4 and CD8 labels of this study may be unreliable.

The chain employs TRBV6-1 and TRBJ2-3; the match to TRBD2 covers 8 bases. Germline trimming cut 8 bases from V and 6 bases from J; bases unmatched to any gene: 13. The CDR3 is 15 residues long. Germline loops: CDR1 MNHNS, CDR2 SASEGT. CDR3 nucleotides: TGTGCCAGCGGACAAGCGGGACTAGGACACGATACGCAGTATTTT. Amino acid sequence: CASGQAGLGHDTQYF.

This clonotype was seen ten or more times. The J gene is TRBJ1-1, the V gene TRBV6-1; 10 nucleotides agree with TRBD1. Looked up from germline, CDR1 is MNHNS and CDR2 is SASEGT. V lost 8 bases and J lost 7; bases outside the gene matches: 4. This CDR3 spans 12 amino acids. For the CDR3, the DNA is TGTGCCAGCCGGACAGGGGGTAGTGAAGCTTTCTTT. The encoded protein is CASRTGGSEAFF.

This clonotype was counted between two and nine times. Here the CDR3 omits its conserved ending phenylalanine or tryptophan, so a read error is the likely source. The DNA is left out, because the CDR3 cannot be placed on it with certainty; the CDR3 is given as TCRdb lists it. The chain links TRBV6-4 to TRBJ2-1; TRBD2, the table's D call, was not compared with the DNA. From germline, CDR1 is MRHNA and CDR2 SNTAGT. With termini counted, the CDR3 has 12 amino acids. CDR3 sequence reads: CASSSPSGGRVP.

J is TRBJ2-1 and V is TRBV25-1, with TRBD1 as a possible D gene (6 bases). Germline CDR1 reads MGHDK; CDR2 reads SYGVNS. Trimming left V 4 bases short and J 8 bases short, with 9 bases between. The CDR3 is 12 residues long. The CDR3 DNA is TGTGCCAGCAGTGGCAACAGGGATGAGCAGTTCTTC. Its translation is CASSGNRDEQFF.

On this clonotype: The junction and the germline gene differ at one end; a read error may be behind it. The chain combines TRBV6-1 with TRBJ2-4, with 7 bases that match TRBD1. This CDR3 comprises 16 residues. The germline gives CDR1 MNHNS, CDR2 SASEGT. As DNA, the CDR3 is TGTGCCAGCAGTCCTAGGGGGCACCGAACCAAAAACACTCAGTACTTC. This gives the protein CASSPRGHRTKNTQYF.

A word on this clonotype: Mismatch with germline at one junction end may stem from a read error. The genes are TRBV6-1 and TRBJ2-5; D tentatively fits TRBD1 or TRBD2 (5 bases each). There are 15 residues in the CDR3. Germline V CDR1 and CDR2: MNHNS, SASEGT. The CDR3 region is CGGSRGADYQETQYF. CDR3 coding DNA: TGTGGCGGCAGTAGGGGAGCGGATTACCAAGAGACCCAGTATTTC.

This clonotype qualifies as large. V and J are TRBV6-1 and TRBJ2-1; 10 bases align to TRBD1. V gave up 8 bases and J gave up 7 bases; unmatched junction bases: 11. This CDR3 spans 15 amino acids. Germline CDR1 MNHNS, CDR2 SASEGT. Here the CDR3 reads CASSSGTGVWNEQFF. The CDR3 DNA follows: TGTGCCAGCTCCTCCGGGACAGGGGTTTGGAATGAGCAGTTCTTC.

This clonotype was seen only a few times. The chain couples TRBV4-1 to TRBJ2-5; TRBD1 matches 8 bases. The CDR3 sequence is 15 residues long. From germline, CDR1 is MGHRA and CDR2 YSYEKL. The V and J ends lost 3 bases and 4 bases, in that order; junction bases with no gene match: 7. As DNA, the CDR3 is TGCGCCAGCAGCCAGGGTGGACAGGGCGGAGAGACCCAGTACTTC. This encodes CASSQGGQGGETQYF.

The genes are TRBV6-5 and TRBJ2-3; 8 nucleotides agree with TRBD1. V trimming: 2 bases; J trimming: 2 bases; junction bases outside the gene matches: 3. There are 15 residues in the CDR3. In germline, CDR1 is MNHEY, CDR2 SVGAGI. The CDR3: CASSYQGAYTDTQYF. The CDR3 DNA is TGTGCCAGCAGTTACCAGGGGGCTTACACAGATACGCAGTATTTT.

This chain links TRBV27 with TRBJ2-1, with TRBD2 identical over 12 bases. This CDR3 is built from 16 residues. J was trimmed by 2 bases and V by 5 bases; bases with no gene match: 4. Germline CDR1 reads MNHEY; CDR2 reads SMNVEV (reference sequence). Here the CDR3 DNA reads TGTGCCAGCAGTCCGGGACTAGCGGGCACCTACAATGAGCAGTTCTTC. Amino acids: CASSPGLAGTYNEQFF.

V and J are TRBV10-2 and TRBJ2-5; D possibly uses TRBD1 or TRBD2 (6 bases each). The CDR3 extends over 13 amino acids. V was cut by 6 bases and J by 2 bases, with 10 bases left in between. Germline V gives CDR1 WSHSY, CDR2 SAAADI. CDR3 protein: CASREGGQETQYF. The CDR3 DNA is TGCGCCAGCAGGGAAGGGGGGCAAGAGACCCAGTACTTC.

Remarks on this clonotype: One junction end disagrees with the germline gene, perhaps due to a read error. This chain connects TRBV10-2 to TRBJ2-1; the match to TRBD2 covers 7 bases. The germline V gene encodes CDR1 WSHSY and CDR2 SAAADI. CDR3 length equals 15 residues. The DNA for the CDR3 is TGCGCCGGGGGGGATGGGGCGGGGGACCCAGAGACCCAGTATTTC. This encodes CAGGDGAGDPETQYF.

This clonotype showed up many times. The chain employs TRBV6-5 and TRBJ2-2; 8 bases are shared with TRBD1. Germline CDR1 MNHEY, CDR2 SVGAGI. The J segment lost 4 bases and the V segment lost 0 bases, leaving 7 bases of the junction unmatched. CDR3 length equals 17 residues. In nucleotides, the CDR3 is TGTGCCAGCAGTTACTCCCTTAGACAGGGGAGCACCGGGGAGCTGTTTTTT. Translated: CASSYSLRQGSTGELFF.

The chain employs TRBV29-1 and TRBJ1-1; unclear D gene. With 4 bases removed from V and 1 base from J, the gap between germline ends came to 7 bases. Germline CDR1 SQVTM, CDR2 ANQGSEA. This CDR3 is 12 amino acids long. The CDR3 reads CSVVPGNTEAFF. The CDR3 nucleotides read TGCAGCGTTGTTCCAGGGAACACTGAAGCTTTCTTT.

The chain combines TRBV10-3 with TRBJ2-3, with TRBD2 matching over 8 bases. CDR1 is ENHRY and CDR2 is SYGVKD in the germline V gene. The V and J ends lost 8 bases and 4 bases, in that order; junction bases with no gene match: 8. This CDR3 contains 14 residues. The chain's CDR3 is CAIGGSGSPDTQYF. CDR3 in DNA: TGTGCCATCGGGGGAAGCGGGAGCCCAGATACGCAGTATTTT.

By its share, this clonotype is large. V and J are TRBV6-1 and TRBJ2-3, with 8 bases fitting TRBD1. V trimming: 6 bases; J trimming: 3 bases; junction bases outside the gene matches: 5. The CDR3 contains 14 residues. Germline V gene lookup returns CDR1 MNHNS and CDR2 SASEGT. CDR3 sequence (DNA): TGTGCCAGCAGGGTTGGGACAGGTACAGATACGCAGTATTTT. Translated, it gives CASRVGTGTDTQYF.

The chain carries TRBV6-5 and TRBJ2-3; D remains ambiguous. The V end lost 8 bases, the J end lost 2 bases, and 11 bases lay between the germline ends. Germline CDR1 is MNHEY and CDR2 is SVGAGI. The CDR3 is 13 residues long. CDR3 bases: TGTGCCAGCTCTCTGCGGACCACAGATACGCAGTATTTT. Its protein product is CASSLRTTDTQYF.

As to this clonotype: A junction end diverges from the germline sequence, so it may reflect a read error. The chain links TRBV6-1 to TRBJ2-4; possible D gene TRBD2, 5 bases. The CDR3 runs 13 residues. Germline-derived CDR1 and CDR2 are MNHNS and SASEGT. CDR3 in amino acids: CARWMGAKNIQYF. The DNA for the CDR3 is TGTGCCAGGTGGATGGGAGCCAAAAATATTCAGTACTTC.

The chain employs TRBV6-1 and TRBJ2-3, with unresolved D. This CDR3 contains 12 residues. V lost 3 bases and J lost 5, with 6 bases in between. Germline loops: CDR1 MNHNS, CDR2 SASEGT. CDR3 coding DNA: TGTGCCAGCAGTGATTCAGGAGATACGCAGTATTTT. As protein: CASSDSGDTQYF.

Turning to this clonotype: The final CDR3 position lacks the conserved phenylalanine or tryptophan, pointing to a likely read error. The chain joins TRBV6-1 to TRBJ2-1, with TRBD2 matching over 9 bases. This CDR3 spans 15 amino acids. Germline loops: CDR1 MNHNS, CDR2 SASEGT. V lost 7 bases and J lost 4; bases outside the gene matches: 8. The CDR3 here is CASTRRLAAYNEQFP. The DNA for the CDR3 is TGTGCCAGCACCAGGCGACTAGCGGCATACAATGAGCAGTTCCCC.